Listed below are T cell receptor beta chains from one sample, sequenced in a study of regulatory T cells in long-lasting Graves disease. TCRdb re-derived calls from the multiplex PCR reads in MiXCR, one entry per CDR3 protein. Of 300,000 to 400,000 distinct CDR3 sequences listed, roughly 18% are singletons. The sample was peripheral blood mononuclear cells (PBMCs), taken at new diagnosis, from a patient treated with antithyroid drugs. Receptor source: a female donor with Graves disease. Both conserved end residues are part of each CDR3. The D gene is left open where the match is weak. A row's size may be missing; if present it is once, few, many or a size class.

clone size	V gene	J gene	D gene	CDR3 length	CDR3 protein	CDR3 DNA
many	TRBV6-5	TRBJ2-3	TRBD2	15	CASSYGTSGTDTQYF	TGTGCCAGCAGTTACGGGACTAGCGGGACGGATACGCAGTATTTT
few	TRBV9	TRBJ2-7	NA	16	CASSVGRDTVHYEQYF	TGTGCCAGCAGCGTAGGCCGGGACACGGTACACTACGAGCAGTACTTC
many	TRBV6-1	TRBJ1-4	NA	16	CASSRQASYFDEKLFF	TGTGCCAGCTCTAGACAGGCATCATATTTCGATGAAAAACTGTTTTTT
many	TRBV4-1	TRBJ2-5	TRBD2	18	CASSQTGTSGVYQETQYF	TGCGCCAGCAGCCAAACCGGGACTAGCGGGGTATACCAAGAGACCCAGTACTTC
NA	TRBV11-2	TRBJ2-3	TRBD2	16	CASSGLAGVWTDTQYF	TGTGCCAGCAGTGGACTAGCGGGGGTTTGGACAGATACGCAGTATTTT
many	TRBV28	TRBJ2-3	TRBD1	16	CASSPRTGDPTDTQYF	TGTGCCAGCAGTCCCAGGACAGGGGACCCCACAGATACGCAGTATTTT
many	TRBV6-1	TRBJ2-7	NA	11	CASLTYYEQYF	TGTGCTTCTTTAACATACTACGAGCAGTACTTC
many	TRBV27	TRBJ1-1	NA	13	CASSWAQGRQAFF	TGTGCCAGCAGTTGGGCCCAGGGGCGGCAAGCTTTCTTT
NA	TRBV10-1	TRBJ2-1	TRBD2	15	CASSEASGSLSEQFF	TGCGCCAGCAGTGAGGCTAGCGGGAGTCTCAGTGAGCAGTTCTTC
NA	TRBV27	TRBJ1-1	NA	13	CATQGWANTEAFF	TGTGCCACCCAAGGGTGGGCGAACACTGAAGCTTTCTTT
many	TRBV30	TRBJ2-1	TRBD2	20	CAWSVVGIAGRSTPRNEQFF	TGTGCCTGGAGTGTAGTTGGAATAGCGGGAAGATCAACCCCGAGGAATGAGCAGTTCTTC
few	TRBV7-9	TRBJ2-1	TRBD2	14	CASSFSGGNNDQFF	TGTGCCAGCAGCTTTAGCGGGGGGAACAATGATCAGTTCTTC
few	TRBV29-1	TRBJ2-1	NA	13	CSVSEYSYNEQFF	TGCAGCGTTAGCGAATACTCCTACAATGAGCAGTTCTTC
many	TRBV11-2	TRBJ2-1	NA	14	CASSRSGTHNEQFF	TGTGCCAGCAGCCGCTCGGGCACTCACAATGAGCAGTTCTTC
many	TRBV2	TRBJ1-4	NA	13	CASSAQMREKLFF	TGTGCCAGCAGTGCTCAGATGAGGGAAAAACTGTTTTTT
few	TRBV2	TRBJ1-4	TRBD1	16	CASNGDRLSTNEKLFF	TGTGCCAGCAACGGGGACAGGTTATCAACTAATGAAAAACTGTTTTTT
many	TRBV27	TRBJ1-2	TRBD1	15	CASSIGTGRNYGYTF	TGTGCCAGCAGTATAGGGACAGGTCGGAACTATGGCTACACCTTC
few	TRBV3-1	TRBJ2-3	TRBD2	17	CASSQDGLAGGPDTQYF	TGTGCCAGCAGCCAAGACGGACTAGCGGGAGGGCCAGATACGCAGTATTTT
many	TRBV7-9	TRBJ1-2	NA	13	CASSLGFDYGYTF	TGTGCCAGCAGCTTAGGTTTCGACTATGGCTACACCTTC
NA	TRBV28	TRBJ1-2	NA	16	CASTPGGDTTYYDYTF	TGTGCCAGCACCCCGGGGGGGGACACCACTTATTATGACTACACCTTC
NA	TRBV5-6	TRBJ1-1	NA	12	CASSWASTEAFF	TGTGCCAGCAGCTGGGCTAGCACTGAAGCTTTCTTT
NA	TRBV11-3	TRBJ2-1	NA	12	CASSLINDEQFF	TGTGCCAGCAGCTTAATTAACGATGAGCAGTTCTTC
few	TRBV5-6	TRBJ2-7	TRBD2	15	CASSPSSGSLYEQYF	TGTGCCAGCAGCCCATCTAGCGGGAGTCTGTACGAGCAGTACTTC
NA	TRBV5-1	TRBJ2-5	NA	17	CASSFSHLRGGQETQYF	TGCGCCAGCAGCTTCTCCCACTTAAGGGGGGGCCAAGAGACCCAGTACTTC
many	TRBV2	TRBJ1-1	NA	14	CASSDRLEGTEAFF	TGTGCCAGCAGTGACCGGTTGGAGGGGACTGAAGCTTTCTTT
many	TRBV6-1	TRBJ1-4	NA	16	CASKEAAGATNEKLFF	TGTGCCAGCAAGGAGGCCGCGGGAGCAACTAATGAAAAACTGTTTTTT
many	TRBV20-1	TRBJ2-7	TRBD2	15	CSAGKLAGVIYEQYF	TGCAGTGCTGGCAAACTAGCGGGAGTTATCTACGAGCAGTACTTC
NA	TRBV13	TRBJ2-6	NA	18	CASSFTRRAKSGANVLTF	TGTGCCAGCAGCTTCACCAGGAGAGCGAAATCTGGGGCCAACGTCCTGACTTTC
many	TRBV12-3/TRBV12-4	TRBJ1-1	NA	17	CASSLNPNVLMNTEAFF	TGTGCCAGCAGTTTAAATCCAAATGTACTGATGAACACTGAAGCTTTCTTT
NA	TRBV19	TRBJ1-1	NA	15	CASSIKQGSNTEAFF	TGTGCCAGTAGTATCAAACAGGGCTCGAACACTGAAGCTTTCTTT
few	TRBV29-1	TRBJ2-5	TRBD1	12	CSGGQGSGTQYF	TGCAGCGGAGGACAGGGGAGCGGGACCCAGTACTTC
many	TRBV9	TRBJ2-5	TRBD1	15	CASSATGTGWETQYF	TGTGCCAGCAGCGCAACCGGGACAGGGTGGGAGACCCAGTACTTC
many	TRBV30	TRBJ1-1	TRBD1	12	CADLRGSTEAFF	TGTGCCGACCTCAGGGGGAGCACTGAAGCTTTCTTT
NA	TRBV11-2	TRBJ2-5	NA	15	CASSLGQREQETQYF	TGTGCCAGCAGCCTAGGACAAAGGGAACAAGAGACCCAGTACTTC
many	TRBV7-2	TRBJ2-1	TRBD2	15	CASSLTSGRVNEQFF	TGTGCCAGCAGCCTGACTAGCGGGAGAGTGAATGAGCAGTTCTTC
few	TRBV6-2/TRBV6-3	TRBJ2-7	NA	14	CASSLTILSYEQYF	TGTGCCAGCAGTTTGACAATCCTGAGCTACGAGCAGTACTTC
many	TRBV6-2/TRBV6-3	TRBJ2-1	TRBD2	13	CASSTPGGSEQFF	TGTGCCAGCAGCACCCCGGGGGGTAGTGAGCAGTTCTTC
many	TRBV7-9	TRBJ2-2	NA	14	CASSFAKRTGELFF	TGTGCCAGCAGCTTCGCTAAGAGAACCGGGGAGCTGTTTTTT
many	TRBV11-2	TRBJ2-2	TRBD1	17	CASSSVQRGPHTGELFF	TGTGCCAGCAGCTCCGTTCAAAGGGGGCCACACACCGGGGAGCTGTTTTTT
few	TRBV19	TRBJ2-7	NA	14	CASSLAIGPYEQYF	TGTGCCAGTAGTCTAGCCATAGGGCCCTACGAGCAGTACTTC
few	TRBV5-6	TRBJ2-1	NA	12	CASSLASVEQFF	TGTGCCAGCAGCTTGGCCTCGGTTGAGCAGTTCTTC
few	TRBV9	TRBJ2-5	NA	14	CASTAAGAQETQYF	TGTGCCAGCACCGCAGCCGGGGCGCAAGAGACCCAGTACTTC
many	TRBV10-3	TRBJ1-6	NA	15	CAISERPRDNSPLHF	TGTGCCATCAGTGAGAGGCCCAGGGATAATTCACCCCTCCACTTT
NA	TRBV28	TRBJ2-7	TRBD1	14	CASRRGQGFFEQYF	TGTGCCAGCCGGCGAGGACAGGGTTTTTTCGAGCAGTACTTC
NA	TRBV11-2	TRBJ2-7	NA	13	CATSRGLSYEQYF	TGTGCCACCAGCCGGGGGCTCTCCTACGAGCAGTACTTC
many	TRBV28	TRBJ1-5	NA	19	CASSLNVGETLGTNQPQHF	TGTGCCAGCAGTTTAAATGTAGGAGAGACCCTAGGCACGAATCAGCCCCAGCATTTT
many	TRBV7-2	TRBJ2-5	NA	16	CASSPLVSGVQETQYF	TGTGCCAGCAGCCCCCTAGTAAGCGGAGTTCAAGAGACCCAGTACTTC
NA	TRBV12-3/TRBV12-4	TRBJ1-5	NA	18	CASSLYSGAGGGNQPQHF	TGTGCCAGCAGTCTATACTCAGGGGCCGGGGGGGGTAATCAGCCCCAGCATTTT
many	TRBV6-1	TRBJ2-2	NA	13	CAGGSINTGELFF	TGTGCGGGGGGCAGCATCAACACCGGGGAGCTGTTTTTT
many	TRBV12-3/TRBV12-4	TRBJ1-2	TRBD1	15	CASSLGQSTSYGYTF	TGTGCCAGCAGTTTGGGACAGTCTACCTCCTATGGCTACACCTTC
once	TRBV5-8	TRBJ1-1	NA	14	CASSLRSQLTEAFF	TGTGCCAGCAGCTTGCGGTCACAGCTCACTGAAGCTTTCTTT
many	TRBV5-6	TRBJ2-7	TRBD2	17	CASSLSGGLAESYEQYF	TGTGCCAGCAGCTTGTCCGGGGGACTAGCGGAGAGCTACGAGCAGTACTTC
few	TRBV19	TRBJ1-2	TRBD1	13	CASRETGGRGYTF	TGTGCCAGTAGAGAGACAGGGGGAAGGGGCTACACCTTC
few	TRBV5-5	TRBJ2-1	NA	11	CAGSWSGEQFF	TGTGCCGGCTCTTGGTCGGGTGAGCAGTTCTTC
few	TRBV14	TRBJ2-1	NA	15	CASSQVSLRNSEQFF	TGTGCCAGCAGCCAAGTTAGTCTCCGAAACAGTGAGCAGTTCTTC
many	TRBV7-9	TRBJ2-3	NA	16	CASSLALRQGLDTQYF	TGTGCCAGCAGCTTAGCGTTGCGGCAGGGGTTGGATACGCAGTATTTT
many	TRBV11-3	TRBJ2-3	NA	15	CASSLGRDSTDTQYF	TGTGCCAGCAGCTTAGGGAGGGACTCCACAGATACGCAGTATTTT